Listed below are T cell receptor beta chains from one sample, sequenced in a study of neurological immune-mediated disorders. TCRdb called the 5' RACE reads again in MiXCR, with one record for every CDR3 protein. This table holds about 60,000 distinct CDR3 sequences, around 3.9% found once. Sequencing was performed on PBMCs. The receptors were gathered from a man aged 25-45 years with multiple sclerosis. CDR3s include the opening cysteine and the closing phenylalanine or tryptophan. A D gene is named only where the DNA matches it firmly. Sizes are listed as once, few or many counts, or a class when the clone is expanded.

clone size	V gene	J gene	D gene	CDR3 DNA	CDR3 protein
many	TRBV20-1	TRBJ1-3	NA	TGCAGTGCTAGAGATAGTCGGTTCTCTGGAAACACCATATATTTT	CSARDSRFSGNTIYF
many	TRBV24-1	TRBJ2-3	NA	TGTGCCACCAGTGATTTTGATACGCAGTATTTT	CATSDFDTQYF
many	TRBV6-5	TRBJ2-7	TRBD1	TGTGCCAGCAGTTGGGCATCGGGACAGGGTTGGGACGAGCAGTACTTC	CASSWASGQGWDEQYF
many	TRBV20-1	TRBJ2-5	NA	TGCAGTGCTCCACGGGGCCGAGAGGAGACCCAGTACTTC	CSAPRGREETQYF
many	TRBV6-5	TRBJ2-3	TRBD2	TGTGCCAGCAGCGGAACTAGCGGACTAGACCGGGATACGCAGTATTTT	CASSGTSGLDRDTQYF
many	TRBV7-3	TRBJ1-1	TRBD1	TGTGCCAGCAGCCCGACAGGGGGCGGGACTGAAGCTTTCTTT	CASSPTGGGTEAFF
many	TRBV20-1	TRBJ1-3	NA	TGCAGTGCTAGAGATCAAGAGAGTACCCCCATATATTTT	CSARDQESTPIYF
many	TRBV28	TRBJ1-1	NA	TGTGCCAGCAGCCCCGGGACACCAAACACTGAAGCTTTCTTT	CASSPGTPNTEAFF
few	TRBV30	TRBJ2-2	TRBD2	TGTGCCTGTTCGTTAGCGGGAGCCGGGGAGCTGTTTTTT	CACSLAGAGELFF
many	TRBV6-1	TRBJ1-1	NA	TGTGCCAGCAGTGGGACAGAGAACACTGAAGCTTTCTTT	CASSGTENTEAFF